Listed below are T cell receptor beta chains from one sample, sequenced in a study of blood T cell repertoires in COVID-19. Some clones are missing from TCRdb's copy, which holds only in-frame ones; the method was immunoSEQ multiplex PCR. The sample has 130,000 to 150,000 clones, roughly 87% seen once; the top ten hold 4%. The sequenced sample was PBMCs or T cells enriched from blood (not recorded which). The source of these receptors is a woman aged 35 to 49 who had been exposed to COVID-19. Both conserved end residues are part of each CDR3. A D gene is named only where the DNA matches it firmly. Not all rows give a size; the values are once, few, many and, for expanded clones, a class.

D gene: TRBD1
V gene: TRBV10-3
J gene: TRBJ1-2
clone size: NA
CDR3 protein: CATRDRVNYGYTF
CDR3 DNA: TGTGCCACCCGGGACAGGGTTAACTATGGCTACACCTTC

D gene: NA
V gene: TRBV27
J gene: TRBJ1-2
clone size: once
CDR3 protein: CASSLEGGSGYGYTF
CDR3 DNA: TGTGCCAGCAGTTTAGAGGGGGGGTCTGGCTATGGCTACACCTTC

D gene: NA
V gene: TRBV7-6
J gene: TRBJ2-7
clone size: NA
CDR3 protein: CASSLSAGTLAYEQYF
CDR3 DNA: TGTGCCAGCAGCTTATCCGCCGGTACCCTTGCCTACGAGCAGTACTTC

D gene: TRBD2
V gene: TRBV6-1
J gene: TRBJ2-7
clone size: NA
CDR3 protein: CASSGTRDEQYF
CDR3 DNA: TGTGCCAGCAGTGGGACTAGGGACGAGCAGTACTTC

D gene: TRBD2
V gene: TRBV19
J gene: TRBJ2-1
clone size: NA
CDR3 protein: CASSIASGGMSSYNEQFF
CDR3 DNA: TGTGCCAGTAGTATCGCTAGCGGGGGGATGAGCTCCTACAATGAGCAGTTCTTC

D gene: TRBD1
V gene: TRBV27
J gene: TRBJ2-3
clone size: NA
CDR3 protein: CASSLGRGDTQYF
CDR3 DNA: TGTGCCAGCAGTTTAGGCAGGGGGGATACGCAGTATTTT

D gene: TRBD1
V gene: TRBV5-1
J gene: TRBJ2-2
clone size: NA
CDR3 protein: CASSPKVGTGVTGELFF
CDR3 DNA: TGCGCCAGCAGCCCCAAGGTTGGGACAGGGGTGACCGGGGAGCTGTTTTTT

D gene: NA
V gene: TRBV1
J gene: TRBJ2-5
clone size: many
CDR3 protein: CTSSQGLAKETQYF
CDR3 DNA: TGCACCAGCAGCCAGGGACTAGCGAAAGAGACCCAGTACTTC

D gene: NA
V gene: TRBV11-2
J gene: TRBJ2-2
clone size: NA
CDR3 protein: CASSLLTGTGELFF
CDR3 DNA: TGTGCCAGCAGCTTACTTACCGGCACCGGGGAGCTGTTTTTT

D gene: TRBD1
V gene: TRBV19
J gene: TRBJ1-1
clone size: NA
CDR3 protein: CASRTGTGVTEAFF
CDR3 DNA: TGTGCCAGTAGGACCGGGACAGGGGTCACTGAAGCTTTCTTT

D gene: NA
V gene: TRBV7-7
J gene: TRBJ2-7
clone size: few
CDR3 protein: CASSLGATSSYEQYF
CDR3 DNA: TGTGCCAGCAGCTTAGGGGCTACTAGCTCCTACGAGCAGTACTTC

D gene: NA
V gene: TRBV6-5
J gene: TRBJ1-1
clone size: NA
CDR3 protein: CASRVTGTTETEAFF
CDR3 DNA: TGTGCCAGCAGGGTAACCGGGACTACTGAGACTGAAGCTTTCTTT

D gene: NA
V gene: TRBV4-3
J gene: TRBJ1-5
clone size: NA
CDR3 protein: CASSHDGGAGQPQHF
CDR3 DNA: TGCGCCAGCAGCCACGACGGGGGGGCAGGACAGCCCCAGCATTTT

D gene: NA
V gene: TRBV28
J gene: TRBJ1-5
clone size: NA
CDR3 protein: CASSYKPQHF
CDR3 DNA: TGTGCCAGCAGTTATAAGCCCCAGCATTTT

D gene: TRBD2
V gene: TRBV28
J gene: TRBJ2-7
clone size: NA
CDR3 protein: CASNSGSPRGYEQYF
CDR3 DNA: TGTGCCAGCAATAGCGGGAGCCCCAGGGGGTACGAGCAGTACTTC

D gene: TRBD2
V gene: TRBV19
J gene: TRBJ2-2
clone size: NA
CDR3 protein: CATSRRTSGGVNTGELFF
CDR3 DNA: TGTGCCACTTCTAGGCGGACTAGCGGGGGGGTGAACACCGGGGAGCTGTTTTTT

D gene: TRBD2
V gene: TRBV5-3
J gene: TRBJ2-3
clone size: NA
CDR3 protein: CARSYPDSGNTDTQYF
CDR3 DNA: TGTGCCAGAAGCTACCCGGATAGCGGGAACACAGATACGCAGTATTTT

D gene: NA
V gene: TRBV19
J gene: TRBJ1-3
clone size: NA
CDR3 protein: CASSIGDSGNTIYF
CDR3 DNA: TGTGCCAGTAGTATTGGAGACTCTGGAAACACCATATATTTT

D gene: TRBD2
V gene: TRBV7-8
J gene: TRBJ2-1
clone size: few
CDR3 protein: CASSLFGTSGRGEQFF
CDR3 DNA: TGTGCCAGCAGCTTATTTGGGACTAGCGGGAGAGGTGAGCAGTTCTTC

D gene: TRBD1
V gene: TRBV18
J gene: TRBJ1-5
clone size: NA
CDR3 protein: CASTTGDQPQHF
CDR3 DNA: TGTGCCAGCACCACAGGGGATCAGCCCCAGCATTTT

D gene: NA
V gene: TRBV14
J gene: TRBJ2-6
clone size: NA
CDR3 protein: CASSQAGFSFGANVLTF
CDR3 DNA: TGTGCCAGCAGCCAAGCGGGGTTCAGCTTTGGGGCCAACGTCCTGACTTTC

D gene: NA
V gene: TRBV4-1
J gene: TRBJ2-1
clone size: NA
CDR3 protein: CASSHMAGYNEQFF
CDR3 DNA: TGCGCCAGCAGCCATATGGCGGGGTACAATGAGCAGTTCTTC

D gene: NA
V gene: TRBV9
J gene: TRBJ2-2
clone size: NA
CDR3 protein: CASSLREAGELFF
CDR3 DNA: TGTGCCAGCAGCCTTCGGGAAGCCGGGGAGCTGTTTTTT

D gene: TRBD1
V gene: TRBV29-1
J gene: TRBJ1-1
clone size: NA
CDR3 protein: CSVATGDGNTEAFF
CDR3 DNA: TGCAGCGTTGCAACAGGGGATGGAAACACTGAAGCTTTCTTT

D gene: TRBD2
V gene: TRBV19
J gene: TRBJ2-3
clone size: NA
CDR3 protein: CASSMSSGQSTDTQYF
CDR3 DNA: TGTGCCAGTAGTATGAGTAGCGGGCAAAGCACAGATACGCAGTATTTT

D gene: NA
V gene: TRBV5-4
J gene: TRBJ1-4
clone size: few
CDR3 protein: CASSFVGDEKLFF
CDR3 DNA: TGTGCCAGCAGCTTCGTAGGGGATGAAAAACTGTTTTTT

D gene: NA
V gene: TRBV25-1
J gene: TRBJ1-4
clone size: NA
CDR3 protein: CASSTPGGSGKLFF
CDR3 DNA: TGTGCCAGCAGTACACCCGGGGGATCCGGAAAACTGTTTTTT

D gene: TRBD1
V gene: TRBV28
J gene: TRBJ1-2
clone size: NA
CDR3 protein: CASSPRTGVYGYTF
CDR3 DNA: TGTGCCAGCAGTCCCCGGACAGGCGTCTATGGCTACACCTTC

D gene: NA
V gene: TRBV19
J gene: TRBJ2-6
clone size: NA
CDR3 protein: CASMWIGAAGANVLTF
CDR3 DNA: TGTGCCAGTATGTGGATAGGGGCTGCTGGGGCCAACGTCCTGACTTTC

D gene: TRBD2
V gene: TRBV7-9
J gene: TRBJ2-7
clone size: NA
CDR3 protein: CASSLIAGGEYYEQYF
CDR3 DNA: TGTGCCAGCAGCTTGATAGCGGGAGGGGAATACTACGAGCAGTACTTC

D gene: TRBD1
V gene: TRBV27
J gene: TRBJ2-7
clone size: NA
CDR3 protein: CASSPYGQGVIYEQYF
CDR3 DNA: TGTGCCAGCAGTCCCTACGGACAGGGGGTAATCTACGAGCAGTACTTC

D gene: NA
V gene: TRBV19
J gene: TRBJ2-1
clone size: NA
CDR3 protein: CASNPGQPYNEQFF
CDR3 DNA: TGTGCCTCAAATCCGGGACAACCCTACAATGAGCAGTTCTTC

D gene: TRBD1
V gene: TRBV4-2
J gene: TRBJ2-2
clone size: NA
CDR3 protein: CASSQRQGASTGELFF
CDR3 DNA: TGTGCCAGCAGCCAACGACAGGGGGCTAGCACCGGGGAGCTGTTTTTT

D gene: NA
V gene: TRBV29-1
J gene: TRBJ1-4
clone size: NA
CDR3 protein: CSVEWSTGVEKLFF
CDR3 DNA: TGCAGCGTTGAATGGTCCACGGGAGTTGAAAAACTGTTTTTT

D gene: TRBD1
V gene: TRBV4-3
J gene: TRBJ2-1
clone size: NA
CDR3 protein: CASSQLGQDEQFF
CDR3 DNA: TGCGCCAGCAGCCAACTGGGACAGGACGAGCAGTTCTTC

D gene: NA
V gene: TRBV5-1
J gene: TRBJ1-1
clone size: few
CDR3 protein: CASSLEGAHNTEAFF
CDR3 DNA: TGCGCCAGCAGCTTGGAAGGGGCGCATAACACTGAAGCTTTCTTT

D gene: NA
V gene: TRBV29-1
J gene: TRBJ2-1
clone size: NA
CDR3 protein: CSVEGGSTHNEQFF
CDR3 DNA: TGCAGCGTTGAAGGAGGGTCGACCCACAATGAGCAGTTCTTC

D gene: NA
V gene: TRBV18
J gene: TRBJ2-5
clone size: NA
CDR3 protein: CASSPGGRRETQYF
CDR3 DNA: TGTGCCAGCTCACCCGGGGGGCGCAGGGAGACCCAGTACTTC

D gene: TRBD1
V gene: TRBV5-6
J gene: TRBJ2-2
clone size: NA
CDR3 protein: CASSSPFGTGPNTGELFF
CDR3 DNA: TGTGCCAGCAGTTCCCCGTTCGGGACAGGGCCAAACACCGGGGAGCTGTTTTTT

D gene: NA
V gene: TRBV19
J gene: TRBJ1-3
clone size: NA
CDR3 protein: CASSYRTGNTIYF
CDR3 DNA: TGTGCCAGTAGCTACAGAACTGGAAACACCATATATTTT

D gene: TRBD1
V gene: TRBV27
J gene: TRBJ2-7
clone size: NA
CDR3 protein: CASAGTGAHEQYF
CDR3 DNA: TGTGCCAGCGCCGGGACAGGGGCGCACGAGCAGTACTTC

D gene: TRBD1
V gene: TRBV2
J gene: TRBJ1-1
clone size: NA
CDR3 protein: CASRGQGLNSWAFF
CDR3 DNA: TGTGCCAGCAGAGGACAGGGCCTAAACTCCTGGGCTTTCTTT

D gene: NA
V gene: TRBV23-1
J gene: TRBJ1-1
clone size: few
CDR3 protein: CASSWTVANTEAFF
CDR3 DNA: TGCGCCAGCAGTTGGACAGTCGCGAACACTGAAGCTTTCTTT

D gene: TRBD1
V gene: TRBV10-3
J gene: TRBJ2-5
clone size: NA
CDR3 protein: CAISEPTGVGGETQYF
CDR3 DNA: TGTGCCATCAGTGAGCCCACAGGGGTTGGGGGAGAGACCCAGTACTTC

D gene: NA
V gene: TRBV21-1
J gene: TRBJ2-5
clone size: NA
CDR3 protein: CASSKEGGQRTQETQYF
CDR3 DNA: TGTGCCAGCAGCAAGGAAGGGGGTCAAAGGACTCAAGAGACCCAGTACTTC

D gene: NA
V gene: TRBV4-1
J gene: TRBJ2-4
clone size: NA
CDR3 protein: CASSQETDRKNIQYF
CDR3 DNA: TGCGCCAGCAGCCAGGAAACAGACAGAAAAAACATTCAGTACTTC

D gene: NA
V gene: TRBV27
J gene: TRBJ1-2
clone size: few
CDR3 protein: CASSLIGGNYGYTF
CDR3 DNA: TGTGCCAGCAGTTTAATAGGAGGAAACTATGGCTACACCTTC

D gene: NA
V gene: TRBV9
J gene: TRBJ1-2
clone size: NA
CDR3 protein: CASSVDGRGIGGYTF
CDR3 DNA: TGTGCCAGCAGCGTAGACGGCAGGGGAATAGGCGGCTACACCTTC

D gene: NA
V gene: TRBV6-2/TRBV6-3
J gene: TRBJ2-3
clone size: once
CDR3 protein: CASSYNGVGADTQYF
CDR3 DNA: TGTGCCAGCAGTTACAATGGGGTAGGGGCAGATACGCAGTATTTT

D gene: NA
V gene: TRBV28
J gene: TRBJ2-7
clone size: NA
CDR3 protein: CASSSPGWGYEQYF
CDR3 DNA: TGTGCCAGCAGTTCTCCAGGGTGGGGATACGAGCAGTACTTC

D gene: TRBD2
V gene: TRBV5-4
J gene: TRBJ2-7
clone size: NA
CDR3 protein: CASSLDGRGSYEQYF
CDR3 DNA: TGTGCCAGCAGCTTGGACGGGAGGGGCTCCTACGAGCAGTACTTC

D gene: TRBD2
V gene: TRBV10-3
J gene: TRBJ2-3
clone size: NA
CDR3 protein: CAISESESGGGTDTQYF
CDR3 DNA: TGTGCCATCAGTGAGTCAGAGAGCGGGGGGGGCACAGATACGCAGTATTTT

D gene: NA
V gene: TRBV5-4
J gene: TRBJ1-5
clone size: NA
CDR3 protein: CASSPTPGSSNQPQHF
CDR3 DNA: TGTGCCAGCAGCCCCACGCCGGGGTCGTCCAATCAGCCCCAGCATTTT